This T cell receptor beta chain came from a study of T cells in Graves' hyperthyroidism and ophthalmopathy. This clonotype was counted at least ten times. What it binds is not known. Patients aged 18 to 65 with hyperthyroidism were newly diagnosed, with duration under 2 months. Orbital computed tomography and thyroid ultrasound, together with serum TRAb and thyroxine and clinical symptoms, were used for diagnoses. Extraction of PBMCs used roughly 9.6 ml of fresh peripheral blood. Amplification yielded TCR beta CDR3 regions, with RNA transcripts as the source. During a first-round RT-PCR of the TCR CDR3, the HTBI primer set was used. TCRdb fed the multiplex PCR reads into MiXCR, producing one record per CDR3 protein. The table records over 150,000 distinct CDR3 sequences, about 17% of them present only once. Overall study findings and caveats: Most clonotypes expanded in the thyroid (above 0.001) were also present in blood.

Germline assignment: CDR1 SNHLY and CDR2 FYNNEI. CDR3 length: 13 amino acids. The V and J ends lost 3 bases and 6 bases, in that order; junction bases with no gene match: 3. This clonotype was sampled from a woman aged 50 to 65 with Graves' hyperthyroidism. J is TRBJ2-7 and V is TRBV2, with 9 nucleotides matching TRBD2. Sequencing was done on a sample of blood. CDR3 nucleotide sequence: TGTGCCAGCAGTGACGCGGGGGGGTCCGAGCAGTACTTC. Translation: CASSDAGGSEQYF. The variable domain in full, with the rest retrieved from reference TRBV2 and TRBJ2-7, is EPEVTQTPSHQVTQMGQEVILRCVPISNHLYFYWYRQILGQKVEFLVSFYNNEISEKSEIFDDQFSVERPDGSNFTLKIRSTKLEDSAMYFCASSDAGGSEQYFGPGTRLTVT.